The 23 T cell receptor beta chains below were found in one sample sequenced in a study of T cells in localized non-small cell lung cancer. Here immunoSEQ multiplex PCR was the method, and the copy in TCRdb shows in-frame clones only, minus some. In the table there are about 30,000 clones, 94% of which are singletons. Sequencing used peripheral blood, obtained before any cancer treatment. All receptors come from a woman aged 35 to 75 with stage I lung adenocarcinoma.

CDR3: CASSLAGQGVNTEAFF. DNA for the CDR3: TGTGCCAGCAGCTTGGCTGGGCAGGGGGTGAACACTGAAGCTTTCTTT. The chain combines TRBV7-2 with TRBJ1-1; 7 bases line up with TRBD1. Germline assignment: CDR1 SGHTA and CDR2 FQGNSA. V was pared by 3 bases and J by 0 bases, with 7 bases of the junction left unmatched. The CDR3 is made up of 16 amino acids.

The CDR3 DNA reads TGTGCCAGCTCTCTTGGACAGGGCTCCAAAAACATTCAGTACTTC. It encodes CASSLGQGSKNIQYF. This chain connects TRBV11-3 to TRBJ2-4; 8 positions match TRBD1. CDR3 length: 15 amino acids. The ends lost 8 bases at V and 2 bases at J; junction bases unmatched: 8. Looked up from germline, CDR1 is SGHNT and CDR2 is YENEEA.

This chain connects TRBV6-5 to TRBJ2-1; D might be TRBD2 (5 bases). This CDR3 has 11 residues. V was trimmed by 5 bases and J by 8 bases, leaving 7 bases between them. The germline gives CDR1 MNHEY, CDR2 SVGAGI. CDR3 sequence reads: CASSRGYEQFF. Here the CDR3 DNA reads TGTGCCAGCAGTCGGGGTTATGAGCAGTTCTTC.

The genes are TRBV29-1 and TRBJ2-7; D gene unclear. Germline V gene lookup returns CDR1 SQVTM and CDR2 ANQGSEA. Between the trimmed V and J ends, which lost 5 bases and 8 bases, there was a span of 13 bases. The CDR3 loop spans 11 amino acids. The CDR3 DNA reads as TGCAGCGTTAGTTTTATGAAGAAGCAGTACTTC. It encodes CSVSFMKKQYF.

The V and J genes are TRBV19 and TRBJ2-1; 9 nucleotides match TRBD2. Germline CDR1 and CDR2: LNHDA and SQIVND (reference sequence). V was pared by 2 bases and J by 6 bases, with 5 bases of the junction left unmatched. CDR3 length equals 15 residues. Here the CDR3 DNA reads TGTGCCAGTAGTATAAGTAGCGGGAGTTTCAATGAGCAGTTCTTC. Translated, it gives CASSISSGSFNEQFF.

The V call is TRBV27, the J call TRBJ1-5, with 10 bases fitting TRBD1. Germline CDR1 and CDR2: MNHEY and SMNVEV (reference sequence). Germline trimming cut 0 bases from V and 1 base from J; bases unmatched to any gene: 6. The CDR3 runs 18 residues. The CDR3, as DNA: TGTGCCAGCAGTTTATCCGGGACAGGGGTTTGGAGCAATCAGCCCCAGCATTTT. This gives the protein CASSLSGTGVWSNQPQHF.

This chain joins TRBV19 and TRBJ2-3, with D hard to call. There are 13 residues in the CDR3. CDR1 and CDR2 (germline): LNHDA, SQIVND (reference sequence). With 10 bases removed from V and 2 bases from J, the gap between germline ends came to 13 bases. The CDR3 loop is CATTNGPTDTQYF. The CDR3, as DNA: TGTGCCACAACCAACGGACCCACAGATACGCAGTATTTT.

This clone was detected only once. This chain joins TRBV7-9 and TRBJ1-6; no reliable D call. Per germline, CDR1 SEHNR and CDR2 FQNEAQ (reference sequence). V lost 2 bases, J lost 5 bases, and 7 bases lay in between. The length of the CDR3 is 14 residues. The CDR3 region is CASSLHSDNSPLHF. Here the CDR3 DNA reads TGTGCCAGCAGCTTACACTCGGATAATTCACCCCTCCACTTT.

The J gene is TRBJ2-7, the V gene TRBV28, with D tentatively TRBD2 (5 bases). V was cut by 5 bases and J by 7 bases, with 15 bases left in between. From germline, CDR1 is MDHEN and CDR2 SYDVKM. This CDR3 is built from 13 residues. The CDR3 sequence is CASSQGSPGEQYF. The CDR3 region has the DNA TGTGCCAGCAGTCAAGGAAGTCCGGGAGAGCAGTACTTC. The full variable domain, in which reference TRBV28 and TRBJ2-7 provide the parts outside the CDR3, is DVKVTQSSRYLVKRTGEKVFLECVQDMDHENMFWYRQDPGLGLRLIYFSYDVKMKEKGDIPEGYSVSREKKERFSLILESASTNQTSMYLCASSQGSPGEQYFGPGTRLTVT.

V usage is TRBV7-6 and J usage is TRBJ2-5; 9 bases are shared with TRBD2. The CDR3 totals 14 residues. V shed 4 bases, J shed 7 bases, and the junction held 7 bases outside the gene matches. Germline lookup yields CDR1 SGHVS and CDR2 FNYEAQ. The CDR3 reads CASSSGLAMGTQYF. CDR3 sequence (DNA): TGTGCCAGCAGCTCCGGACTAGCGATGGGGACCCAGTACTTC.

V is TRBV2 and J is TRBJ2-5; a possible D gene is TRBD2 (6 bases). The CDR3 covers 15 residues. Between the trimmed V and J ends, which lost 6 bases and 3 bases, there was a span of 17 bases. Germline CDR1 SNHLY, CDR2 FYNNEI. The CDR3 reads CASSPWAAGKETQYF. The CDR3 nucleotides read TGTGCCAGCAGCCCTTGGGCTGCGGGGAAAGAGACCCAGTACTTC.

The chain carries TRBV5-8 and TRBJ2-1; the D gene could be TRBD1 or TRBD2 (5 bases each). Germline loops: CDR1 SGHTS, CDR2 YDEGEE. Trimming cost V 4 bases and J 6 bases, with 20 bases left between them. The CDR3 loop spans 16 amino acids. This CDR3 is CASSGAGVQNLNEQFF. CDR3 in DNA: TGTGCCAGCAGCGGGGCGGGTGTTCAGAACCTCAATGAGCAGTTCTTC.

The chain couples TRBV19 to TRBJ1-5; weak D call: TRBD1 (6 bases). With 6 bases removed from V and 5 bases from J, the gap between germline ends came to 20 bases. This CDR3 has 16 residues. From germline, CDR1 is LNHDA and CDR2 SQIVND (reference sequence). CDR3 residues: CASSPWGRGIHQPQHF. The CDR3 DNA reads TGTGCCAGTAGCCCCTGGGGCAGGGGAATTCATCAGCCCCAGCATTTT.

The V call is TRBV18, the J call TRBJ1-2; D might be TRBD1 (5 bases). The CDR3 runs 16 residues. Trimming removed 3 bases from V and 1 base from J, with 15 bases in between. Germline V gene sequence: CDR1 KGHSH, CDR2 LQKENI. The CDR3 DNA is TGTGCCAGCTCACCCATGGAGACAGAATATAACTATGGCTACACCTTC. Translating it yields CASSPMETEYNYGYTF.

The genes are TRBV15 and TRBJ2-3, with TRBD2 as a possible D gene (6 bases). The CDR3 runs to 16 residues. Trimming cost V 4 bases and J 0 bases, with 14 bases left between them. Germline V gene data show CDR1 as LNHNV and CDR2 as YYDKDF (reference sequence). DNA for the CDR3: TGTGCCACCAGCATCCTGGGAGGAGGGAGCACAGATACGCAGTATTTT. Protein: CATSILGGGSTDTQYF.

The rearrangement uses TRBV19 and TRBJ2-5, with 8 bases fitting TRBD1. The V and J ends lost 5 bases and 5 bases, in that order; junction bases with no gene match: 4. The CDR3 has 13 residues. Per the germline V gene, CDR1 is LNHDA and CDR2 is SQIVND (reference sequence). The CDR3 spells CASSPGGLETQYF. The CDR3 bases are TGTGCCAGTAGTCCAGGGGGCCTCGAGACCCAGTACTTC.

This chain uses TRBV4-3 with TRBJ1-6; 7 bases line up with TRBD1. With 4 bases clipped from V and 7 bases from J, the junction kept 10 bases outside the gene matches. CDR3 length: 16 residues. Germline V gene lookup returns CDR1 LGHNA and CDR2 YSLEER. CDR3 residues: CASSPRAGTANSPLHF. CDR3 DNA: TGCGCCAGCAGCCCAAGAGCCGGGACAGCAAATTCACCCCTCCACTTT.

The chain carries TRBV19 and TRBJ1-3; D not certain. Trimming shortened V by 1 base and J by 0 bases, and 13 bases separated the two germline ends. The CDR3 spans 17 residues. In germline, CDR1 is LNHDA, CDR2 SQIVND (reference sequence). CDR3 in DNA: TGTGCCAGTAGTATAGCGGTCGGCCCCGACTCTGGAAACACCATATATTTT. Translating gives CASSIAVGPDSGNTIYF.

This clone was seen a single time. This rearrangement joins TRBV27 to TRBJ2-2, with 9 nucleotides matching TRBD2. In germline, CDR1 is MNHEY, CDR2 SMNVEV (reference sequence). J lost 7 bases, V lost 7 bases, and 10 bases had no gene match. This CDR3 region has 15 residues. As DNA, the CDR3 is TGTGCCAGCACGAAGCGGGGGGTATCCGGCGGGGAGCTGTTTTTT. Residues: CASTKRGVSGGELFF.

This clone was seen a few times. This chain links TRBV19 with TRBJ1-1; 11 bases align to TRBD1. The CDR3 runs 15 residues. CDR1 and CDR2 from the germline V gene are LNHDA and SQIVND (reference sequence). Unmatched junction bases numbered 7, after V lost 8 bases and J lost 2 bases. The CDR3 bases are TGTGCCAGTCCTGGGACAGGGGGTAGCAACACTGAAGCTTTCTTT. As protein: CASPGTGGSNTEAFF.

This clone came up once. The chain uses TRBV5-5 and TRBJ2-7; 11 bases align to TRBD1. The CDR3 length is 14 residues. CDR1 and CDR2 (germline): SGHKS, YYEKEE (reference sequence). Losses at the gene ends were 0 bases for V and 7 bases for J; bases not matched to a gene: 3. The CDR3 loop reads CASSLEDRGREQYF. The DNA of the CDR3 is TGTGCCAGCAGCTTGGAGGACAGGGGGCGGGAGCAGTACTTC.

The chain carries TRBV4-3 and TRBJ2-7; TRBD2 is a possible D gene (6 bases). The CDR3 length is 13 residues. Germline CDR1 is LGHNA and CDR2 is YSLEER. Trimming pared 4 bases from V and 5 bases from J, leaving 12 bases between. CDR3 region: CASSLTSFDEQYF. The CDR3 region has the DNA TGCGCCAGCAGCCTGACTAGTTTCGACGAGCAGTACTTC.

This chain joins TRBV19 and TRBJ1-2; D gene unclear. The CDR3 sequence is 13 residues long. The germline V gene encodes CDR1 LNHDA and CDR2 SQIVND (reference sequence). The V end lost 3 bases, the J end lost 2 bases, and 7 bases lay between the germline ends. The CDR3 spells CASSIDKNYGYTF. DNA of the CDR3: TGTGCCAGTAGTATTGACAAAAACTATGGCTACACCTTC.